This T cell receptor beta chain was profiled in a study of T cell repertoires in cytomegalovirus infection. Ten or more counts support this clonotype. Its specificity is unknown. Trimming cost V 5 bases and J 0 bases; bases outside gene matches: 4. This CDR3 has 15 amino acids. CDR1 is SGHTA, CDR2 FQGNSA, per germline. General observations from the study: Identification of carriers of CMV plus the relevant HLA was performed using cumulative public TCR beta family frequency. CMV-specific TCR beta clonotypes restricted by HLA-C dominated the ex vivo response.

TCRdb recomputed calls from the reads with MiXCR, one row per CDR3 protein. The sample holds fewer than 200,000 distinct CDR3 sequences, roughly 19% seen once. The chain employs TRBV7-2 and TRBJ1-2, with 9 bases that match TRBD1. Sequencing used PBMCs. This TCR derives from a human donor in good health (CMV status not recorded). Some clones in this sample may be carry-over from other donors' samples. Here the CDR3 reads CASSTRTGANYGYTF. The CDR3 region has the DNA TGTGCCAGCAGCACACGGACAGGGGCTAACTATGGCTACACCTTC.